This T cell receptor beta chain was sequenced in a study of blood T cell repertoires in COVID-19 (dated by TCRdb to the early 2020s). Background for the entire study: Samples covering the acute and convalescent phases of COVID-19 were provided by collaborators in the United States, Italy and Spain. The material from the prospective study consisted of cDNA or gDNA derived from T cells, B-cell-depleted T cells, or PBMCs. Subjects who had been exposed to COVID-19, were actively infected with it, or had recovered from it provided the deeply sampled blood TCRbeta repertoires that made up the dataset. A freely available public database, intended as a resource for researchers studying the immune response to SARS-CoV-2, is where the repertoires were released. Samples were obtained from the ongoing ImmuneRACE study (first 160 participants) and from 1,000 to 1,500 subjects provided by 6 global collaborators. A de-identified subject ID, COVID-19 status, age in years and sex were almost always included in the sample metadata. Where available, HLA class I and class II types were taken from metadata supplied by the sample provider and were not determined by assay-based typing.

TCRbeta CDR3 regions were amplified from genomic DNA by means of the immunoSEQ Assay, a bias-controlled multiplex PCR. In the paper's pipeline: Within the assay, amplification of reference gene primers was used to estimate how many nucleated cells each sample contained. Sequence reads were collapsed and filtered to measure the absolute abundance of every unique TCRbeta CDR3 rearrangement. For each sample, productive Simpson clonality was calculated as the square root of Simpson's diversity index over productive rearrangements. TCRdb took this table from immuneACCESS and kept in-frame rearrangements with V and J called. Such tables lack part of the clones; where checked against another copy, unresolved V genes explain under half of the gap, and the rest is unexplained. V and J calls plus clone size are reproduced from that table; the DNA served to infer D and trimming. For this sample there are approximately 150,000 clones; around 84% appear just once. Together, the top ten hold roughly 8.6% of the sample.

Enrolling through a virtual design, the prospective study's participants ranged in age from roughly 18 to 100 years and lived across some 23 United States geographic areas. To assign participants to cohorts, the prospective study relied on clinical history that participants themselves reported in a screening survey and a study questionnaire. Recovered participants in ImmuneRACE Cohort 3 were defined as having two consecutive negative NP/OP PCR tests, clearance from a healthcare professional, or resolution of symptoms. Each participant in the prospective study had whole blood, serum and a nasopharyngeal or oropharyngeal swab collected by mobile phlebotomists. Participants in the prospective study had the option to provide additional blood draws and questionnaires over a roughly 2-month period. Before DNA extraction, prospective study blood samples were shipped either frozen or at room temperature.

Trimmed from V: 7 bases; trimmed from J: 7 bases; junction bases lacking a gene match: 3. The cysteine opens and the phenylalanine closes a CDR3 of 13 amino acids. Only the CDR3 DNA stays, 39 bases, in frame from base 1. What the work shows at the level of the full study, not this receptor alone: Clinical and demographic metadata were provided uncurated, with the amount varying by source and participant.

A word on this clone: Its antigen specificity is not known. Base qualities are not provided; no much larger clone lies one nucleotide away.

The rearrangement joined TRBV12-3 or TRBV12-4 to TRBJ1-6; TRBD1 fits 8 bases in the junction. The sequencing input was PBMCs or T cells enriched from blood (not recorded which). The clonotype originates from a woman aged 45-59 years who had recovered from COVID-19. The CDR3 region has the sequence CASKGQANSPLHF. The DNA sequence follows: TGTGCCAGCAAGGGACAGGCCAATTCACCCCTCCACTTT.